These 27 T cell receptor beta chains were all obtained from the same sample, sequenced in a study of T cell responses to AZD1222 COVID-19 vaccine. Clones were sequenced by immunoSEQ multiplex PCR, and TCRdb holds only the in-frame ones, with some missing. Among about 96,000 clones listed, about 89% were seen once. The source was peripheral blood, collected on day 0 of AZD1222 vaccination. Receptors were obtained from an adult in good health.

V usage is TRBV11-1 and J usage is TRBJ1-1; perhaps TRBD1 as D (5 bases). The CDR3 has 14 residues. The ends were cut back, 3 bases at V and 1 base at J, with 9 bases in the middle. Germline values: CDR1 SGHAT, CDR2 FQDESV (reference sequence). The CDR3 sequence is CASSLAQANTEAFF. For the CDR3, the DNA is TGTGCCAGCAGCTTGGCACAGGCGAACACTGAAGCTTTCTTT.

The V call is TRBV6-2 or TRBV6-3, the J call TRBJ1-6, with no clear D. V was shortened by 2 bases and J by 17 bases, with 10 bases between the two germline ends. Germline loops: CDR1 MNHEY, CDR2 SVGEGT. The CDR3 has 11 amino acids. In nucleotides, the CDR3 is TGTGCCAGCAGTTACGGTCAGACCGTCCACTTT. Translated: CASSYGQTVHF.

The chain combines TRBV7-8 with TRBJ1-2; D is possibly TRBD1 (5 bases). The germline V gene has CDR1 SGHVS and CDR2 FQNEAQ. Between the trimmed V and J ends, which lost 0 bases and 4 bases, there was a span of 15 bases. The CDR3 totals 16 residues. CDR3 nucleotides: TGTGCCAGCAGCTTAGCGCTTGTAGGGGCCGGCTATGGCTACACCTTC. This sequence encodes CASSLALVGAGYGYTF. Supplemented by reference TRBV7-8 and TRBJ1-2, the full variable domain reads GAGVSQSPRYKVAKRGQDVALRCDPISGHVSLFWYQQALGQGPEFLTYFQNEAQLDKSGLPSDRFFAERPEGSVSTLKIQRTQQEDSAVYLCASSLALVGAGYGYTFGSGTRLTVV.

The count of this clone is one. This chain connects TRBV9 to TRBJ2-7, with D perhaps TRBD1 or TRBD2 (6 bases each). The V gene lost 0 bases and the J gene lost 1 base, with 17 bases spanning the gap. The CDR3 length is 17 residues. Per the germline V gene, CDR1 is SGDLS and CDR2 is YYNGEE. The CDR3 here is CASSVGAGGGSSYEQYF. In DNA form, the CDR3 reads TGTGCCAGCAGCGTAGGGGCAGGAGGGGGTAGTTCCTACGAGCAGTACTTC.

Written as DNA, the CDR3 is TGTGCCAGCAGCCAACCTAAGACAGGGTGGGTTTATGGCTACACCTTC. Translation: CASSQPKTGWVYGYTF. The chain carries TRBV9 and TRBJ1-2; 7 bases match TRBD1. CDR3 length: 16 residues. CDR1 SGDLS and CDR2 YYNGEE come from the germline V gene. The junction had 14 bases not matched to a gene; V was cut back by 4 bases and J by 5 bases.

V usage is TRBV6-5 and J usage is TRBJ2-2, with 11 bases aligning to TRBD2. V lost 2 bases to trimming and J lost 7 bases; unmatched junction nucleotides: 6. The CDR3 is 16 residues long. CDR1 is MNHEY, CDR2 SVGAGI, per germline. In DNA form, the CDR3 reads TGTGCCAGCAGTTACGGCCTAGCGGGGGGCGGCGGGGAGCTGTTTTTT. Amino acid sequence: CASSYGLAGGGGELFF.

V usage is TRBV23-1 and J usage is TRBJ1-2; TRBD1 is a possible D gene (6 bases). TRBV23-1 falls under the ORF class, with uncertain function. V was trimmed by 2 bases and J by 6 bases, leaving 16 bases between them. This CDR3 spans 15 amino acids. CDR3 residues: CASSQMGPGEDGYTF. The CDR3, as DNA: TGCGCCAGCAGTCAAATGGGGCCAGGGGAGGATGGCTACACCTTC.

This chain links TRBV11-3 with TRBJ2-5; maybe TRBD2 (6 bases). Germline CDR1 and CDR2: SGHNT and YENEEA. Between the trimmed V and J ends, which lost 5 bases and 0 bases, there was a span of 13 bases. This CDR3 is built from 15 residues. The CDR3 sequence: CASSPGAGYQETQYF. The CDR3 coding sequence is TGTGCCAGCAGCCCAGGTGCGGGGTACCAAGAGACCCAGTACTTC. Based on the CDR3 plus reference TRBV11-3 and TRBJ2-5, the full variable domain is EAGVVQSPRYKIIEKKQPVAFWCNPISGHNTLYWYLQNLGQGPELLIRYENEEAVDDSQLPKDRFSAERLKGVDSTLKIQPAELGDSAVYLCASSPGAGYQETQYFGPGTRLLVL.

The chain is built from TRBV27 and TRBJ1-4; D call uncertain. The germline V gene has CDR1 MNHEY and CDR2 SMNVEV (reference sequence). The CDR3 runs 15 residues. V was trimmed by 7 bases and J by 4 bases, leaving 16 bases between them. The CDR3 sequence is CASKPKARINEKLFF. In DNA, the CDR3 is TGTGCCAGCAAACCTAAGGCGCGGATTAATGAAAAACTGTTTTTT.

The J gene is TRBJ2-1, the V gene TRBV5-4; 8 bases map to TRBD2. The germline V gene encodes CDR1 SGHNT and CDR2 YYREEE (reference sequence). The CDR3 has 15 amino acids. V was clipped by 2 bases and J by 8 bases; unmatched bases: 9. The CDR3: CASSFGTSRDDEQFF. CDR3 sequence (DNA): TGTGCCAGCAGCTTCGGGACTAGTAGGGATGATGAGCAGTTCTTC.

The rearrangement links TRBV2 to TRBJ1-5, with D unresolved. The CDR3 spans 15 residues. V lost 4 bases to trimming and J lost 0 bases, with 10 bases between them. Germline loops: CDR1 SNHLY, CDR2 FYNNEI. The CDR3 DNA sequence: TGTGCCAGCAGTGGTAGAGTCTATAGCAATCAGCCCCAGCATTTT. Its protein is CASSGRVYSNQPQHF.

This clone was observed a single time. The gene calls are TRBV7-9 and TRBJ1-3; D ambiguous. This CDR3 contains 12 residues. Germline CDR1 and CDR2: SEHNR and FQNEAQ (reference sequence). Trimming shortened V by 4 bases and J by 2 bases, and 3 bases separated the two germline ends. The CDR3, as DNA: TGTGCCAGCAGCTCGGCTGGAAACACCATATATTTT. Amino acids: CASSSAGNTIYF.

The CDR3 DNA follows: TGTGCCAGCTCAACAACAGCGACAGCCCTGAGCTCTGGGGCCAACGTCCTGACTTTC. As protein: CASSTTATALSSGANVLTF. The gene calls are TRBV18 and TRBJ2-6, with D perhaps matching TRBD1 (5 bases). Germline V gives CDR1 KGHSH, CDR2 LQKENI. V was shortened by 5 bases and J by 0 bases, with 20 bases between the two germline ends. The CDR3 sequence is 19 residues long.

V usage is TRBV6-2 or TRBV6-3 and J usage is TRBJ1-3, with TRBD1 matching over 8 bases. The CDR3 contains 14 residues. Germline values: CDR1 MNHEY, CDR2 SVGEGT. With 6 bases clipped from V and 2 bases from J, the junction kept 3 bases outside the gene matches. As DNA, the CDR3 is TGTGCCAGCAGCCGGACAGGGACTGGAAACACCATATATTTT. It yields the protein CASSRTGTGNTIYF.

The chain couples TRBV6-5 to TRBJ1-2; 8 nucleotides line up with TRBD1. Unmatched junction bases numbered 5, after V lost 2 bases and J lost 6 bases. Germline CDR1 MNHEY, CDR2 SVGAGI. CDR3 length: 14 residues. The DNA for the CDR3 is TGTGCCAGCAGTTACACGGGACAGGAGGATGGCTACACCTTC. Translation: CASSYTGQEDGYTF.

This clone appeared a few times. The V and J genes are TRBV2 and TRBJ1-2; D is ambiguous. CDR1 SNHLY and CDR2 FYNNEI come from the germline V gene. The V end lost 3 bases, the J end lost 7 bases, and 15 bases lay between the germline ends. The CDR3 length is 14 residues. This CDR3 is CASSDRTSLLGYTF. The CDR3, as DNA: TGTGCCAGCAGTGACAGGACTTCCTTGCTTGGCTACACCTTC.

The rearrangement joins TRBV10-3 to TRBJ2-2; D remains ambiguous. Germline CDR1 reads ENHRY; CDR2 reads SYGVKD. The ends were cut back, 4 bases at V and 7 bases at J, with 16 bases in the middle. The CDR3 is 15 residues long. The CDR3 protein is CAISGALTVDGELFF. The DNA of the CDR3 is TGTGCCATCAGTGGAGCGTTGACGGTGGACGGGGAGCTGTTTTTT.

V is TRBV7-8 and J is TRBJ2-7; D is unclear. The CDR3 is 16 residues long. The germline gives CDR1 SGHVS, CDR2 FQNEAQ. V gave up 5 bases and J gave up 3 bases, with 20 bases separating them. CDR3 nucleotides: TGTGCCAGCAGCCCCACCTCGGGTGCGCCCCTCTACGAGCAGTACTTC. It specifies CASSPTSGAPLYEQYF. The entire variable domain, with the rest obtained from reference TRBV7-8 and TRBJ2-7, is as follows: GAGVSQSPRYKVAKRGQDVALRCDPISGHVSLFWYQQALGQGPEFLTYFQNEAQLDKSGLPSDRFFAERPEGSVSTLKIQRTQQEDSAVYLCASSPTSGAPLYEQYFGPGTRLTVT.

The V and J genes are TRBV5-4 and TRBJ1-2, with D perhaps TRBD1 (5 bases). CDR1 and CDR2 from the germline V gene are SGHNT and YYREEE (reference sequence). Trimming pared 3 bases from V and 4 bases from J, leaving 10 bases between. The CDR3 extends over 13 amino acids. DNA of the CDR3: TGTGCCAGCAGCTCGGTTGGGGGCTATGGCTACACCTTC. The encoded protein is CASSSVGGYGYTF.

V gene TRBV4-1 combines with J gene TRBJ1-2; D is possibly TRBD1 (6 bases). The CDR3 contains 13 residues. The ends were cut back, 0 bases at V and 6 bases at J, with 8 bases in the middle. Germline values: CDR1 MGHRA, CDR2 YSYEKL. CDR3 sequence reads: CASSQDPGDGYTF. CDR3 coding DNA: TGCGCCAGCAGCCAAGATCCAGGGGATGGCTACACCTTC.

A few counts support this clone. This chain links TRBV3-1 (or the pseudogene TRBV3-2) with TRBJ1-2, with D unclear. The CDR3 spans 14 residues. Trimming took off 0 bases at V and 6 bases at J, with 11 bases between the two ends. The germline gives CDR1 LGHDT, CDR2 YNNKEL (reference sequence). The CDR3 is CASSQDLRRNGYTF. The CDR3 nucleotides are TGTGCCAGCAGCCAAGATCTGCGGAGGAATGGCTACACCTTC.

The chain couples TRBV2 to TRBJ2-2; 10 positions match TRBD2. The J segment lost 4 bases and the V segment lost 5 bases, leaving 7 bases of the junction unmatched. Germline values: CDR1 SNHLY, CDR2 FYNNEI. CDR3 length equals 16 residues. The CDR3 DNA sequence: TGTGCCAGCAGTAGGCAGCGGGGGGGCCCCACCGGGGAGCTGTTTTTT. Encoded protein: CASSRQRGGPTGELFF.

This chain connects TRBV27 to TRBJ2-2; 9 bases map to TRBD1. The ends lost 7 bases at V and 4 bases at J; junction bases unmatched: 7. This CDR3 spans 15 amino acids. Germline-derived CDR1 and CDR2 are MNHEY and SMNVEV (reference sequence). The CDR3 is CASMEGTGITGELFF. The CDR3, as DNA: TGTGCCAGCATGGAGGGGACAGGGATCACCGGGGAGCTGTTTTTT.

The chain couples TRBV6-5 to TRBJ1-1; D call uncertain. V was cut by 8 bases and J by 5 bases, with 9 bases left in between. Germline values: CDR1 MNHEY, CDR2 SVGAGI. This CDR3 has 11 amino acids. The CDR3 protein is CASSLGTEAFF. The CDR3 coding sequence is TGTGCCAGCTCTCTGGGGACTGAAGCTTTCTTT.

This chain links TRBV3-1 (or the pseudogene TRBV3-2) with TRBJ2-7; 11 nucleotides agree with TRBD1. The V gene end was trimmed by 4 bases and the J gene end by 5 bases; junction bases not matched to a gene: 7. There are 15 residues in the CDR3. CDR1 is LGHDT and CDR2 is YNNKEL in the germline V gene (reference sequence). The CDR3 nucleotides read TGTGCCAGCAGCCCTTTGGACAGGGGGCGAGACGAGCAGTACTTC. As protein: CASSPLDRGRDEQYF.

The CDR3 DNA is TGTGCCAGCAGCCAAGAACTTGGGGGTTATGGCTACACCTTC. It specifies CASSQELGGYGYTF. This chain uses TRBV7-9 with TRBJ1-2; tentatively, D is TRBD1 (5 bases). V lost 5 bases and J lost 5, with 15 bases in between. The germline V gene has CDR1 SEHNR and CDR2 FQNEAQ (reference sequence). The CDR3 loop spans 14 amino acids.

Written as DNA, the CDR3 is TGTGCCAGCAGTTTCCGGCGGGGGGTCTCCTACGAGCAGTACTTC. Translating it yields CASSFRRGVSYEQYF. This sequence joins TRBV27 and TRBJ2-7, with 8 bases identical to TRBD2. V lost 3 bases to trimming and J lost 0 bases; unmatched junction nucleotides: 4. In germline, CDR1 is MNHEY, CDR2 SMNVEV (reference sequence). The CDR3 runs to 15 residues.